This paragraph reports one T cell receptor (beta chain). The record originates from a study of blood T cell repertoires in COVID-19. From germline, CDR1 is SGHDN and CDR2 FVKESK. This CDR3 region has 16 residues. V gave up 4 bases and J gave up 4 bases; unmatched junction bases: 6. This table comes from immunoSEQ multiplex PCR, and its TCRdb copy is limited to in-frame clones, with some not included. The data contain fewer than 350,000 clones, about 89% of them singletons. This rearrangement joins TRBV14 to TRBJ2-7; 14 bases align to TRBD2. Sequenced input: PBMCs or T cells enriched from blood (not recorded which). The TCR originated in a woman in her thirties or forties who had recovered from COVID-19. CDR3 sequence reads: CASSRSGTSGRYEQYF. The CDR3, as DNA: TGTGCCAGCAGCCGCTCCGGGACTAGCGGGAGATACGAGCAGTACTTC.